The clone carrying this T cell receptor beta chain was found once. The time point denotes: recipient sample about 28 days before transplant, after cytoreduction. Some clones are missing from TCRdb's copy, which holds only in-frame ones; the method was immunoSEQ multiplex PCR. The table shows about 49,000 clones, with around 86% occurring only once. The data derive from a study of T cell clonotyping in hematopoietic cell transplantation. The germline V and J ends were trimmed by 6 bases and 0 bases, with 16 bases remaining between them. Germline lookup yields CDR1 MDHEN and CDR2 SYDVKM. The CDR3 is made up of 16 amino acids.

This sequence was found in a man in his fifties or sixties with biphenotypic leukemia. Some clones in this sample may be carry-over from other donors' samples. The V gene is TRBV28, the J gene TRBJ2-3, with D possibly being TRBD2 (6 bases). This specimen was peripheral blood mononuclear cells, taken before stem cell transplant. The CDR3 sequence is CASRKGGAGSTDTQYF. The CDR3 DNA follows: TGTGCCAGCAGAAAAGGTGGGGCGGGAAGCACAGATACGCAGTATTTT.